Shown below are 21 T cell receptor beta chains from a single sample sequenced in a study of blood T cell repertoires in COVID-19. Produced via immunoSEQ multiplex PCR; TCRdb's table is partial and in-frame only. The sample carries 200,000 to 250,000 clones, 86% recorded once. Sequencing was done on a sample of PBMCs or T cells enriched from blood (not recorded which). These receptors all come from a woman in her 40s with acute COVID-19.

This clone has only a few counts. The V gene is TRBV2, the J gene TRBJ1-5, with no clear D. V lost 1 base and J lost 1, with 8 bases in between. The CDR3 contains 15 residues. The germline V gene has CDR1 SNHLY and CDR2 FYNNEI. CDR3 in DNA: TGTGCCAGCAGTGAAGGCGGGGTAAGCAATCAGCCCCAGCATTTT. This translates into CASSEGGVSNQPQHF. Full variable domain (remainder filled in from reference TRBV2 and TRBJ1-5): EPEVTQTPSHQVTQMGQEVILRCVPISNHLYFYWYRQILGQKVEFLVSFYNNEISEKSEIFDDQFSVERPDGSNFTLKIRSTKLEDSAMYFCASSEGGVSNQPQHFGDGTRLSIL.

The chain employs TRBV27 and TRBJ1-2, with a tentative D call TRBD1 (5 bases). Germline assignment: CDR1 MNHEY and CDR2 SMNVEV (reference sequence). V was shortened by 5 bases and J by 4 bases, with 14 bases between the two germline ends. The CDR3 totals 14 residues. This CDR3 reads CASSGGGTGYGYTF. CDR3 in DNA: TGTGCCAGCAGTGGGGGAGGCACTGGCTATGGCTACACCTTC.

This clone was seen just once. The chain couples TRBV11-2 to TRBJ2-3, with 10 nucleotides matching TRBD2. The length of the CDR3 is 19 residues. With 5 bases clipped from V and 5 bases from J, the junction kept 19 bases outside the gene matches. Looked up from germline, CDR1 is SGHAT and CDR2 is FQNNGV. CDR3 nucleotide sequence: TGTGCCAGCAGCCGAACTAGATCTAGCGGGGGTCCCCGGGTAGATACGCAGTATTTT. Its protein product is CASSRTRSSGGPRVDTQYF.

This chain connects TRBV6-6 to TRBJ1-2, with 11 positions matching TRBD1. The length of the CDR3 is 15 residues. V was pared by 2 bases and J by 4 bases, with 3 bases of the junction left unmatched. Germline CDR1 reads MNHNY; CDR2 reads SVGAGI (reference sequence). The CDR3 is CASSYQGQGGYGYTF. DNA of the CDR3: TGTGCCAGCAGTTACCAGGGACAGGGGGGCTATGGCTACACCTTC.

V usage is TRBV2 and J usage is TRBJ2-7; no definite D call. The V and J ends lost 4 bases and 4 bases respectively, with 5 bases between them. In germline, CDR1 is SNHLY, CDR2 FYNNEI. The CDR3 has 11 amino acids. CDR3 coding DNA: TGTGCCAGCAGTGCGGTATACGAGCAGTACTTC. Amino acid sequence: CASSAVYEQYF.

This clone has just one count. J is TRBJ1-6 and V is TRBV6-1; D is unresolved. This CDR3 comprises 17 residues. Germline V gene data show CDR1 as MNHNS and CDR2 as SASEGT. The germline V and J ends were trimmed by 0 bases and 9 bases, with 18 bases remaining between them. The CDR3 nucleotides read TGTGCCAGCAGTGAAGCGACCCTATTTGGATCGGGTTCACCCCTCCACTTT. Protein product: CASSEATLFGSGSPLHF.

Note on this clone: Within the sample, other DNA sequences also encode this same CDR3. This rearrangement joins TRBV29-1 to TRBJ1-2; TRBD1 aligns across 10 bases. Germline values: CDR1 SQVTM, CDR2 ANQGSEA. The CDR3 contains 13 residues. The V segment lost 1 base and the J segment 6 bases; nucleotides outside the gene matches: 2. CDR3 nucleotide sequence: TGCAGCGTTGAAGGACAGGGGGCAGATGGCTACACCTTC. Its protein is CSVEGQGADGYTF. Variable domain in full (rest from reference TRBV29-1 and TRBJ1-2): SAVISQKPSRDICQRGTSLTIQCQVDSQVTMMFWYRQQPGQSLTLIATANQGSEATYESGFVIDKFPISRPNLTFSTLTVSNMSPEDSSIYLCSVEGQGADGYTFGSGTRLTVV.

The V gene is TRBV19, the J gene TRBJ1-5, with D possibly being TRBD1 (6 bases). The CDR3 runs to 14 residues. Germline V gene lookup returns CDR1 LNHDA and CDR2 SQIVND (reference sequence). Trimming stripped 6 bases from V and 7 bases from J, with 16 bases between. The CDR3 nucleotides read TGTGCCAGTAGCTCACCCGGACAGCAACAGCCCCAGCATTTT. Translation gives CASSSPGQQQPQHF.

V gene TRBV29-1 combines with J gene TRBJ2-5; D is perhaps TRBD2 (7 bases). The V and J ends lost 3 bases and 4 bases respectively, with 15 bases between them. The CDR3 runs 14 residues. Per germline, CDR1 SQVTM and CDR2 ANQGSEA. CDR3 sequence reads: CSVDYWEGGETQYF. DNA of the CDR3: TGCAGCGTTGATTATTGGGAGGGGGGAGAGACCCAGTACTTC. The whole variable domain, remainder taken from reference TRBV29-1 and TRBJ2-5, is SAVISQKPSRDICQRGTSLTIQCQVDSQVTMMFWYRQQPGQSLTLIATANQGSEATYESGFVIDKFPISRPNLTFSTLTVSNMSPEDSSIYLCSVDYWEGGETQYFGPGTRLLVL.

The genes are TRBV4-1 and TRBJ1-1, with 7 bases matching TRBD1. This CDR3 region has 14 residues. CDR1 and CDR2 from the germline V gene are MGHRA and YSYEKL. V trimming: 2 bases; J trimming: 4 bases; junction bases outside the gene matches: 4. CDR3 amino acids: CASSQIDRVTEAFF. CDR3 nucleotides: TGCGCCAGCAGCCAAATAGACAGGGTCACTGAAGCTTTCTTT.

CDR3 region: CASSAQGARTEAFF. The CDR3 bases are TGTGCCAGCAGCGCACAGGGGGCGCGAACTGAAGCTTTCTTT. V is TRBV11-1 and J is TRBJ1-1; the match to TRBD1 covers 9 bases. Trimming removed 5 bases from V and 5 bases from J; junction bases left unmatched: 6. The CDR3 spans 14 residues. Germline CDR1 and CDR2: SGHAT and FQDESV (reference sequence).

CDR3 in DNA: TGTGCCAGCAGTCAGGGTCGTAACACTGAAGCTTTCTTT. This encodes CASSQGRNTEAFF. The chain uses TRBV7-9 and TRBJ1-1, with D tentatively TRBD1 (5 bases). This CDR3 contains 13 residues. V shed 6 bases and J shed 2 bases, with 10 bases lying between them. In germline, CDR1 is SEHNR, CDR2 FQNEAQ (reference sequence). The full variable domain, in which reference TRBV7-9 and TRBJ1-1 provide the parts outside the CDR3, is DTGVSQNPRHKITKRGQNVTFRCDPISEHNRLYWYRQTLGQGPEFLTYFQNEAQLEKSRLLSDRFSAERPKGSFSTLEIQRTEQGDSAMYLCASSQGRNTEAFFGQGTRLTVV.

This chain links TRBV12-5 with TRBJ2-7; TRBD1 aligns across 9 bases. CDR1 is LGHNT and CDR2 is FRNRAP in the germline V gene. Trimming cost V 5 bases and J 4 bases; bases outside gene matches: 9. The CDR3 contains 15 residues. The DNA of the CDR3 is TGTGCTAGTGGTACAGCCGGGACAGGGCCTTACGAGCAGTACTTC. Amino acid sequence: CASGTAGTGPYEQYF.

The J gene is TRBJ2-7, the V gene TRBV12-3 or TRBV12-4; 8 nucleotides line up with TRBD1. Germline trimming cut 5 bases from V and 2 bases from J; bases unmatched to any gene: 2. This CDR3 spans 13 amino acids. The CDR3 reads CASSRTGPYEQYF. The DNA of the CDR3 is TGTGCCAGCAGTCGGACAGGGCCCTACGAGCAGTACTTC.

The V and J genes are TRBV29-1 and TRBJ2-1; TRBD2 aligns across 7 bases. Germline V lookup: CDR1 SQVTM, CDR2 ANQGSEA. The CDR3 runs 13 residues. The CDR3 DNA sequence: TGCTCTAAGCGGGGCTTACAAGACAATGAGCAGTTCTTC. It yields the protein CSKRGLQDNEQFF.

The chain has TRBV11-3 and TRBJ1-1, with D maybe TRBD1 (5 bases). The CDR3 covers 14 residues. Germline CDR1 and CDR2: SGHNT and YENEEA. V was cut by 9 bases and J by 6 bases, with 20 bases left in between. The CDR3 protein is CASSKFRVQPEAFF. The CDR3 bases are TGTGCCAGTTCAAAATTCAGGGTTCAGCCTGAAGCTTTCTTT. Variable domain in full (rest from reference TRBV11-3 and TRBJ1-1): EAGVVQSPRYKIIEKKQPVAFWCNPISGHNTLYWYLQNLGQGPELLIRYENEEAVDDSQLPKDRFSAERLKGVDSTLKIQPAELGDSAVYLCASSKFRVQPEAFFGQGTRLTVV.

This chain joins TRBV27 and TRBJ1-4; 7 positions agree with TRBD1. The germline V gene encodes CDR1 MNHEY and CDR2 SMNVEV (reference sequence). CDR3 length: 15 amino acids. V trimming: 3 bases; J trimming: 7 bases; junction bases outside the gene matches: 8. The chain's CDR3 is CASSLTGSGREKLFF. The CDR3 DNA reads as TGTGCCAGCAGTTTGACAGGGAGTGGGCGTGAAAAACTGTTTTTT.

The rearrangement joins TRBV27 to TRBJ2-3, with 12 bases identical to TRBD2. Germline V CDR1 and CDR2: MNHEY, SMNVEV (reference sequence). The V gene end was trimmed by 2 bases and the J gene end by 4 bases; junction bases not matched to a gene: 4. The CDR3 has 16 amino acids. The CDR3 sequence: CASSLLASGGADTQYF. The DNA for the CDR3 is TGTGCCAGCAGTTTACTGGCTAGCGGGGGGGCAGATACGCAGTATTTT.

This rearrangement joins TRBV29-1 to TRBJ1-2; D is perhaps TRBD1 (6 bases). Germline values: CDR1 SQVTM, CDR2 ANQGSEA. V gave up 2 bases and J gave up 6 bases, with 7 bases separating them. The CDR3 is 11 residues long. The CDR3 nucleotides read TGCAGCGTTGAATACAGGGATGGCTACACCTTC. Translated: CSVEYRDGYTF.

As DNA, the CDR3 is TGTGCCAGTAGTCCGCAGGGGTTTGGCTATGGCTACACCTTC. This gives the protein CASSPQGFGYGYTF. The J gene is TRBJ1-2, the V gene TRBV19; TRBD1 is a possible D gene (6 bases). The germline V gene encodes CDR1 LNHDA and CDR2 SQIVND (reference sequence). Trimming removed 5 bases at V and 4 bases at J, with 14 bases between. CDR3 size: 14 residues. The entire variable domain, with the rest obtained from reference TRBV19 and TRBJ1-2, is as follows: DGGITQSPKYLFRKEGQNVTLSCEQNLNHDAMYWYRQDPGQGLRLIYYSQIVNDFQKGDIAEGYSVSREKKESFPLTVTSAQKNPTAFYLCASSPQGFGYGYTFGSGTRLTVV.

The table lists this clone with a few counts. The chain employs TRBV19 and TRBJ1-2; 7 nucleotides line up with TRBD1. Germline CDR1 is LNHDA and CDR2 is SQIVND (reference sequence). Losses at the gene ends were 3 bases for V and 1 base for J; bases not matched to a gene: 5. The CDR3 runs to 15 residues. In DNA, the CDR3 is TGTGCCAGTAGTATCACAGGGGCCCTTAACTATGGCTACACCTTC. Its protein is CASSITGALNYGYTF.